This T cell receptor (beta chain) was identified during a study of blood T cell repertoires in COVID-19. About the study: Whether acute or convalescent, the COVID-19 samples came from the United States, Italy and Spain.

The CDR3 runs 14 residues. Germline lookup yields CDR1 SGHNT and CDR2 YYREEE (reference sequence). V lost 1 base, J lost 1 base, and 8 bases lay in between. This clone was recorded a few times. Assay used: immunoSEQ multiplex PCR; TCRdb lists only in-frame clones, some missing. The sample records over 300,000 clones, about 82% being singletons. Sequenced: peripheral blood. The TCR sequence derives from a human donor in a cohort sampled during active COVID-19. V gene TRBV5-4 combines with J gene TRBJ1-2, with TRBD1 as a possible D gene (5 bases). The CDR3, as DNA: TGTGCCAGCAGCTTGCAAGGGGTTAACTATGGCTACACCTTC. It yields the protein CASSLQGVNYGYTF.